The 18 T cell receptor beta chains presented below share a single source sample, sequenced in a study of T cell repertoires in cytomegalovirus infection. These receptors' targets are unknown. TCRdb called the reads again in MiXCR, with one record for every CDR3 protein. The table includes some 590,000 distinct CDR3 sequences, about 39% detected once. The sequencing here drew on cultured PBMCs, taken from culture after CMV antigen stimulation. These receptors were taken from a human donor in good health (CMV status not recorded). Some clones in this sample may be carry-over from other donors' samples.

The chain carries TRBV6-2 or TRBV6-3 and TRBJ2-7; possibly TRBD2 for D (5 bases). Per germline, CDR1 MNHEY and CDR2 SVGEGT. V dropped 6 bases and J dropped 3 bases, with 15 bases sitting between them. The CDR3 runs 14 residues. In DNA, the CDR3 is TGTGCCAGCAGCCCCCGAGGGCTCCTCTACGAGCAGTACTTC. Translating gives CASSPRGLLYEQYF.

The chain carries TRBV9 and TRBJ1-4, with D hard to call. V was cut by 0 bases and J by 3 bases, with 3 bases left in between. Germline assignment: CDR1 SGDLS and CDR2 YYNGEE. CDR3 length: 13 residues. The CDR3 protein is CASSVAPNEKLFF. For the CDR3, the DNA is TGTGCCAGCAGCGTAGCCCCTAATGAAAAACTGTTTTTT.

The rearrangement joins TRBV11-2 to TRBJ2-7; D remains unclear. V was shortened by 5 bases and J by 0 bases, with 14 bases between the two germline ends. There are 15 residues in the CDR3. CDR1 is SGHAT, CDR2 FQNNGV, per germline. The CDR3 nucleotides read TGTGCCAGCAGCGCCTCATTTCAGAGCTCCTACGAGCAGTACTTC. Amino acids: CASSASFQSSYEQYF.

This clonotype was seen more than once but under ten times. The CDR3 reads CASSLTGSSTDTQYF. The CDR3 nucleotides are TGTGCCAGCAGCTTAACGGGGTCTAGCACAGATACGCAGTATTTT. This rearrangement joins TRBV7-6 to TRBJ2-3; tentatively, D is TRBD2 (5 bases). The germline gives CDR1 SGHVS, CDR2 FNYEAQ. V was trimmed by 2 bases and J by 0 bases, leaving 9 bases between them. The CDR3 consists of 15 residues.

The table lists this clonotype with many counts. The DNA of the CDR3 is TGTGCCAGCAGCTTAGAATGGGGAGCTGAAGCTTTCTTT. Amino acid sequence: CASSLEWGAEAFF. This chain joins TRBV7-2 and TRBJ1-1; D is undetermined. The germline V gene encodes CDR1 SGHTA and CDR2 FQGNSA. Trimming left V 1 base short and J 6 bases short, with 9 bases between. The CDR3 sequence is 13 residues long. The full variable domain, its missing parts supplied by reference TRBV7-2 and TRBJ1-1, is GAGVSQSPSNKVTEKGKDVELRCDPISGHTALYWYRQSLGQGLEFLIYFQGNSAPDKSGLPSDRFSAERTGGSVSTLTIQRTQQEDSAVYLCASSLEWGAEAFFGQGTRLTVV.

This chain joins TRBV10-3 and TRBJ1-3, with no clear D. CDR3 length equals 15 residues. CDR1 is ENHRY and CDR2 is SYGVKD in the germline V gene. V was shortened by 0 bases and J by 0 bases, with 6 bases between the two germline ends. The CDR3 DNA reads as TGTGCCATCAGTGAGTCGGAGCACTCTGGAAACACCATATATTTT. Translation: CAISESEHSGNTIYF.

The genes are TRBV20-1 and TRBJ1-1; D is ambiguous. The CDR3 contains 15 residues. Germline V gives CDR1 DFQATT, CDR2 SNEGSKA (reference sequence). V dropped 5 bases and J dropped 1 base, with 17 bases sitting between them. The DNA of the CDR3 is TGCAGTGCTCGCGCCGTGGACGGAGCGAACACTGAAGCTTTCTTT. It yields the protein CSARAVDGANTEAFF.

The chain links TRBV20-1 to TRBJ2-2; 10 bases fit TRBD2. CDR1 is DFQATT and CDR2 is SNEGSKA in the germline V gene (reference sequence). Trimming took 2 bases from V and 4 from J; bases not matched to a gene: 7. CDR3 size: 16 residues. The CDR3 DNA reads TGCAGTGCTAGACCCTTGGGACTAGCGTCCACCGGGGAGCTGTTTTTT. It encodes CSARPLGLASTGELFF.

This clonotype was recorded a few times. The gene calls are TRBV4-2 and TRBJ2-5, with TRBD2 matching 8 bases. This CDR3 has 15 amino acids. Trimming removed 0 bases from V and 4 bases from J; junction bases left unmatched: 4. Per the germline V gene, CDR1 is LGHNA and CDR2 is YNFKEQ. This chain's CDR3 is CASSQDGLAGETQYF. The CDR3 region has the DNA TGTGCCAGCAGCCAAGACGGACTAGCTGGAGAGACCCAGTACTTC.

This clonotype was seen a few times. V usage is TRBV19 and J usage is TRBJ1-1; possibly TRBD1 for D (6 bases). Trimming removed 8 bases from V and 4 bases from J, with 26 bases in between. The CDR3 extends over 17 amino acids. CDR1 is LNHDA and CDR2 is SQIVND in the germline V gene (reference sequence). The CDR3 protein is CASGPPRQATPGTEAFF. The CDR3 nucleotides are TGTGCCAGTGGCCCCCCCCGACAGGCCACACCAGGCACTGAAGCTTTCTTT.

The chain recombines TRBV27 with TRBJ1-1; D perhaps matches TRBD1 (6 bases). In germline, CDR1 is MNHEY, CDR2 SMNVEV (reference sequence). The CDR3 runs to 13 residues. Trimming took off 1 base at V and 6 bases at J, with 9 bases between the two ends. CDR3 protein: CASSLFGGPEAFF. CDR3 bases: TGTGCCAGCAGTTTATTTGGGGGCCCTGAAGCTTTCTTT.

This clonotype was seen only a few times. The chain's CDR3 is CAGGGTAGGTQYF. CDR3 bases: TGTGCCGGGGGGGGAACCGCAGGAGGAACGCAGTATTTT. The genes are TRBV7-9 and TRBJ2-3; 7 bases fit TRBD2. The CDR3 has 13 residues. V lost 11 bases to trimming and J lost 9 bases; unmatched junction nucleotides: 14. The germline CDR1 and CDR2 sequences are SEHNR and FQNEAQ (reference sequence). Full variable domain (outside the CDR3, taken from reference TRBV7-9 and TRBJ2-3): DTGVSQNPRHKITKRGQNVTFRCDPISEHNRLYWYRQTLGQGPEFLTYFQNEAQLEKSRLLSDRFSAERPKGSFSTLEIQRTEQGDSAMYLCAGGGTAGGTQYFGPGTRLTVL.

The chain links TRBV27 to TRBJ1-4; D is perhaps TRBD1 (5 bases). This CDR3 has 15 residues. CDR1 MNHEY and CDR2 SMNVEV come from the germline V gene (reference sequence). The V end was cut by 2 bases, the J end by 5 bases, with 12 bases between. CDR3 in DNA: TGTGCCAGCAGTTTACGGACACACAGAAATGAAAAACTGTTTTTT. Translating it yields CASSLRTHRNEKLFF.

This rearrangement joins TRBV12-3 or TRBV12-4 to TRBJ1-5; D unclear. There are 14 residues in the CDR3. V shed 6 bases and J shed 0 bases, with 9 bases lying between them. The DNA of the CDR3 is TGTGCCAGCAGAGAACAGATTAGCAATCAGCCCCAGCATTTT. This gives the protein CASREQISNQPQHF.

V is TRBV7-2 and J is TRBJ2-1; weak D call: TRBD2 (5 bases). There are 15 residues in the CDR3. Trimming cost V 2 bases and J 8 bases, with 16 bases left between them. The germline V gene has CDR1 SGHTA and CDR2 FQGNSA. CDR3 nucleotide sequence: TGTGCCAGCAGCTTATCTGGCGGGTTGGGCTATGAGCAGTTCTTC. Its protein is CASSLSGGLGYEQFF.

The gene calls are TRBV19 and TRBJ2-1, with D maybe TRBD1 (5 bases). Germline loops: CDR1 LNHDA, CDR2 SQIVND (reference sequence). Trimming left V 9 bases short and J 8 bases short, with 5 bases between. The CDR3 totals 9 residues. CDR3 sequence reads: CASRDEQFF. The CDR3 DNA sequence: TGTGCCAGCAGGGATGAGCAGTTCTTC.

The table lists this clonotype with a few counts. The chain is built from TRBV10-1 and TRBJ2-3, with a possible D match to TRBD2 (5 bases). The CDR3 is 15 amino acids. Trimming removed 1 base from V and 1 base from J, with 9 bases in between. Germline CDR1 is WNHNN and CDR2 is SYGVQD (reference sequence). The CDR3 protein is CASSEYSGRTDTQYF. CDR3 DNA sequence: TGCGCCAGCAGTGAGTACAGCGGACGCACAGATACGCAGTATTTT.

The CDR3 DNA reads TGTGCCAGCAGCTTAGCCGGACCTGAGAATGAGCAGTTCTTC. Translating it yields CASSLAGPENEQFF. The genes are TRBV7-8 and TRBJ2-1; D gene ambiguous. Germline V gene data show CDR1 as SGHVS and CDR2 as FQNEAQ. CDR3 length: 14 amino acids. V lost 0 bases and J 7 bases, leaving 10 bases between the germline ends.